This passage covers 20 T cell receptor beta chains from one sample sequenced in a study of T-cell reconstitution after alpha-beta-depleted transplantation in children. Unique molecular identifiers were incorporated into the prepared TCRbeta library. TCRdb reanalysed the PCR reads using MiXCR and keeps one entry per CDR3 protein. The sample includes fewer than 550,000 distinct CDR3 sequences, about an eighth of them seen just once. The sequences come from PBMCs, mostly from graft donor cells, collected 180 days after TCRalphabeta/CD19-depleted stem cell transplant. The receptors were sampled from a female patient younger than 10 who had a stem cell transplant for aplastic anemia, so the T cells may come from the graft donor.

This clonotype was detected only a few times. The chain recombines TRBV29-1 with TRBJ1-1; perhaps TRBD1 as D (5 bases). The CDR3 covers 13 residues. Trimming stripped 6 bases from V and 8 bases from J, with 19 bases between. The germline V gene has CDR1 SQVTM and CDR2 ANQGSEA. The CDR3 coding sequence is TGCAGCGTCGTGGCCCACCCCGGACAAGAAGCTTTCTTT. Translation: CSVVAHPGQEAFF.

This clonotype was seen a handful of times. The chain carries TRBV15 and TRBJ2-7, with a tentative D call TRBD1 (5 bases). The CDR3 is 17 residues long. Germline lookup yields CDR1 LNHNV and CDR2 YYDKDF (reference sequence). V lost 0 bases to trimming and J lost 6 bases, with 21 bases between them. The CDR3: CATSRDEVGRGRTEQYV. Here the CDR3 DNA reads TGTGCCACCAGCAGAGATGAAGTGGGAAGGGGCCGTACCGAGCAGTACGTC.

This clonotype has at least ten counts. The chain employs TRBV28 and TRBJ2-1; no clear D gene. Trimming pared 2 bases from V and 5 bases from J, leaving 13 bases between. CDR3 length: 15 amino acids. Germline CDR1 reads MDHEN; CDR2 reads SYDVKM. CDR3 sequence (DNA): TGTGCCAGCAGTTTAATATACCTAAGGGACAATGAGCAGTTCTTC. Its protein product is CASSLIYLRDNEQFF.

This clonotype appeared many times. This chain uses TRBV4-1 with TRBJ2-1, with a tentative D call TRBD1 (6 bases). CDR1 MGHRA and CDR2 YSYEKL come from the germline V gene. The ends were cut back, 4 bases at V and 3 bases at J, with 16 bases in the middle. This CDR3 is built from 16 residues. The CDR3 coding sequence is TGCGCCAGCAGCCTTCCGGGGACACAGAACTACAATGAGCAGTTCTTC. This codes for CASSLPGTQNYNEQFF.

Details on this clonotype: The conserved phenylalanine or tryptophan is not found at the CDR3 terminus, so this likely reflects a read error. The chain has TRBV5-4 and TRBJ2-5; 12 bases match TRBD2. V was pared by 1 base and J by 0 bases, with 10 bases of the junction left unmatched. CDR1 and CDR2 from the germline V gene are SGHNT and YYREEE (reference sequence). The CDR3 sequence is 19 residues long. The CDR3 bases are TGTGCCAGCAGCTTGCCCCCCGGGACTAGCGGGTTGTACCAAGAGACCCAGTACTAC. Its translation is CASSLPPGTSGLYQETQYY.

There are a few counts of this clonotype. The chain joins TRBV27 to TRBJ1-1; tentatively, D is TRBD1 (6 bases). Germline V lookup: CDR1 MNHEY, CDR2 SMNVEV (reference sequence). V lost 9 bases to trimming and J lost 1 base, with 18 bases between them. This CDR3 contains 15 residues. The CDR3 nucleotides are TGTGCCAGTAAGGGCTGGGGGCAAGGGAACACTGAAGCTTTCTTT. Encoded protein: CASKGWGQGNTEAFF.

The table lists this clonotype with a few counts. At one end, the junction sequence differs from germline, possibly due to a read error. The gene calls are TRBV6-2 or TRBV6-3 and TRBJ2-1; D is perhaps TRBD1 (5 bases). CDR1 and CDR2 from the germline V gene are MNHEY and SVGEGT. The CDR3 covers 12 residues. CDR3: CASRYSGNEQFF. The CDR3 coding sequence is TGTGCCAGCAGGTACTCAGGGAATGAGCAGTTCTTC.

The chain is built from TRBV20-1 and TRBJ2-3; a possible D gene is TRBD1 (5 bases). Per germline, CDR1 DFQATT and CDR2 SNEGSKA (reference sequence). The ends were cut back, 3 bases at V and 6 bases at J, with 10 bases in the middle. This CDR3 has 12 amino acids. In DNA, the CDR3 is TGCAGTGCTAGGACAGACTCGGATACGCAGTATTTT. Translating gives CSARTDSDTQYF.

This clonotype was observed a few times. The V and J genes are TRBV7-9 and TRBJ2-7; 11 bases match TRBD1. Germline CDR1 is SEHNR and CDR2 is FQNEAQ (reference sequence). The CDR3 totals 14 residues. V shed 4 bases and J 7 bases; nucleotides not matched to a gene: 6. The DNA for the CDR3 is TGTGCCAGCAGCTCCGGACAGGGGGCGAAAGAGCAGTACTTC. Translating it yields CASSSGQGAKEQYF.

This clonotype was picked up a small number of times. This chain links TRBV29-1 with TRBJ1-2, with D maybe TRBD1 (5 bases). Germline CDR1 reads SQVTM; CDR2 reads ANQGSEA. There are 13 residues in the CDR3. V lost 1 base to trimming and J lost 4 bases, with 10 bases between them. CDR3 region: CSVEGGTGYGYTF. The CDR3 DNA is TGCAGCGTTGAAGGCGGGACGGGCTATGGCTACACCTTC.

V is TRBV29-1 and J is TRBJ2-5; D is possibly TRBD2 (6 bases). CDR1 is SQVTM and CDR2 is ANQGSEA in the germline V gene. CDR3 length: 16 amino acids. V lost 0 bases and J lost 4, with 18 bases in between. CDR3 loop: CSVEDRLGGLGETQYF. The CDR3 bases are TGCAGCGTTGAAGACCGACTAGGAGGGTTGGGAGAGACCCAGTACTTC.

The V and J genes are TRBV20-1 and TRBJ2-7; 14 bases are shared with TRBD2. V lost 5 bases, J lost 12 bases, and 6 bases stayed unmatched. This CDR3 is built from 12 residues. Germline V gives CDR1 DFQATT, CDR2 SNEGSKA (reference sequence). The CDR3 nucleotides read TGCAGTGCTTATGGGACTAGCGGGAGTTCGTACTTC. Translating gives CSAYGTSGSSYF.

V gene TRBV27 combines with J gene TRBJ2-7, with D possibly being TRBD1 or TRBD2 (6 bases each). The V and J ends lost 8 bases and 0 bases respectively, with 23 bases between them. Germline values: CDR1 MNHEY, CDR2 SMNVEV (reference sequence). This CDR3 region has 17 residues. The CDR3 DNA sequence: TGTGCCAGCGGCCCGTGGGGGGCGACCTTTAGCTCCTACGAGCAGTACTTC. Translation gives CASGPWGATFSSYEQYF.

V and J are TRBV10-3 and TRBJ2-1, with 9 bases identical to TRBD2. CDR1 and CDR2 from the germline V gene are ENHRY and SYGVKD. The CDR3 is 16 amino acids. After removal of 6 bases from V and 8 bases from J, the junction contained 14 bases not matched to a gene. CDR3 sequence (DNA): TGTGCCATCAGCCCTACTAGCGGGCCAGAGCGATATGAGCAGTTCTTC. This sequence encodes CAISPTSGPERYEQFF.

The CDR3 protein is CSARGLASYTGELFF. The DNA of the CDR3 is TGCAGTGCTAGAGGACTAGCGTCCTACACCGGGGAGCTGTTTTTT. The V call is TRBV20-1, the J call TRBJ2-2; 8 bases agree with TRBD2. V shed 1 base, J shed 3 bases, and the junction held 4 bases outside the gene matches. The CDR3 runs to 15 residues. The germline V gene has CDR1 DFQATT and CDR2 SNEGSKA (reference sequence).

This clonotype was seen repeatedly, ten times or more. The CDR3 nucleotides read TGCAGTGCCCCGCTGGGGGGAGCGGGCACCGGGGAGCTGTTTTTT. It encodes CSAPLGGAGTGELFF. The chain employs TRBV20-1 and TRBJ2-2; perhaps TRBD2 as D (6 bases). The germline V gene encodes CDR1 DFQATT and CDR2 SNEGSKA (reference sequence). The CDR3 runs 15 residues. V was shortened by 6 bases and J by 4 bases, with 18 bases between the two germline ends.

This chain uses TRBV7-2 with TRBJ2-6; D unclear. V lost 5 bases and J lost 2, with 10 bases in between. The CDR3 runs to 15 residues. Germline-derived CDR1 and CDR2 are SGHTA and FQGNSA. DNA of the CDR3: TGTGCCAGCAGCGGGCGCCCGGCTGGGGCCAACGTCCTGACTTTC. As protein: CASSGRPAGANVLTF.

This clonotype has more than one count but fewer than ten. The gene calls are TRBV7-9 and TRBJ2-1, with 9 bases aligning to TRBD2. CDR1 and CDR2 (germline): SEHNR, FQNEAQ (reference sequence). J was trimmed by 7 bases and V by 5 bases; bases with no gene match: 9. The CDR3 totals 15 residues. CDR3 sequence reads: CASSPFAGGLNEQFF. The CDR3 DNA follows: TGTGCCAGCAGCCCCTTCGCGGGAGGGTTGAATGAGCAGTTCTTC.

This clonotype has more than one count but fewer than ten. The DNA of the CDR3 is TGTGCCAGCACCCAAGGAGGATATAATTCACCCCTCCACTTT. It translates to CASTQGGYNSPLHF. The rearrangement joins TRBV6-1 to TRBJ1-6; D call uncertain. V lost 7 bases, J lost 4 bases, and 11 bases lay in between. The CDR3 totals 14 residues. From germline, CDR1 is MNHNS and CDR2 SASEGT.

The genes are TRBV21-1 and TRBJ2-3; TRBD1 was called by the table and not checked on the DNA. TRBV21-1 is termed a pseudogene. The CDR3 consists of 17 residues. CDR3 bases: TGTGCCAGCAGCAAAAGGGGACAACAGGGAAGCACAGATACGCAGTATTTT. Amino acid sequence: CASSKRGQQGSTDTQYF.